Listed below are T cell receptor beta chains from one sample, sequenced in a study of cytomegalovirus exposure and HLA in healthy donors. Sequencing was performed with immunoSEQ multiplex PCR; in TCRdb, only in-frame clones are kept and a portion is missing. In the table there are around 130,000 clones, roughly four fifths of which are singletons. The sequencing input was PBMCs. The receptor source for this set is a man younger than 40 in good health and CMV-seronegative. Each CDR3 is given with its conserved first and last residue. D genes are given only for firm matches. The size of a clone is reported for some rows only, either as once, few or many, or as a class for expanded clones.

NA	once	TRBV6-1	TRBJ2-1	CASSGQGSGEQFF	TGTGCCAGCAGCGGTCAGGGATCTGGTGAGCAGTTCTTC
TRBD2	NA	TRBV7-9	TRBJ2-7	CASSSATSGPSYEQYF	TGTGCCAGCAGCTCCGCTACTAGCGGCCCCTCCTACGAGCAGTACTTC
TRBD1	NA	TRBV5-4	TRBJ1-2	CASSTYQGGYGYTF	TGTGCCAGCAGTACTTACCAGGGGGGATATGGCTACACCTTC
NA	NA	TRBV4-2	TRBJ2-4	CASSQEVRGGPNIQYF	TGTGCCAGCAGCCAGGAAGTCCGTGGAGGTCCTAACATTCAGTACTTC
TRBD1	NA	TRBV18	TRBJ1-2	CASSPSSGGHMNGYTF	TGTGCCAGCTCACCATCCTCAGGGGGCCATATGAATGGCTACACCTTC
TRBD2	few	TRBV7-2	TRBJ2-7	CASSLDGSASGFPYEQYF	TGTGCCAGCAGCTTAGATGGTTCTGCTAGCGGGTTTCCCTACGAGCAGTACTTC
TRBD1	NA	TRBV28	TRBJ1-1	CASATGTLEAFF	TGTGCCAGCGCGACAGGGACCCTGGAAGCTTTCTTT
NA	NA	TRBV28	TRBJ2-2	CASSTTGELFF	TGTGCCAGCAGTACTACCGGGGAGCTGTTTTTT
TRBD1	few	TRBV7-3	TRBJ2-7	CASSFGGQGFYEQYF	TGTGCCAGCAGCTTTGGTGGACAGGGCTTCTACGAGCAGTACTTC
NA	NA	TRBV4-3	TRBJ1-2	CASSHLVMEKSGRGRDYTF	TGCGCCAGCAGCCACCTTGTAATGGAGAAGTCCGGAAGGGGAAGGGACTACACCTTC
NA	NA	TRBV6-5	TRBJ2-5	CASSNRVETQYF	TGTGCCAGCAGTAACAGGGTAGAGACCCAGTACTTC
NA	NA	TRBV4-1	TRBJ2-1	CASSQEMWPEQFF	TGCGCCAGCAGCCAAGAAATGTGGCCTGAGCAGTTCTTC
NA	NA	TRBV5-4	TRBJ2-1	CASSWSGAEQFF	TGTGCCAGCAGCTGGTCGGGAGCTGAGCAGTTCTTC
TRBD1	NA	TRBV7-2	TRBJ2-7	CASSLAQLYRGLYEQYF	TGTGCCAGCAGCTTAGCGCAGTTATACAGGGGTTTATACGAGCAGTACTTC
TRBD1	NA	TRBV7-8	TRBJ1-1	CASSFFGTGNTEAFF	TGTGCCAGCAGCTTTTTTGGGACAGGGAACACTGAAGCTTTCTTT
TRBD1	once	TRBV7-6	TRBJ2-3	CASSQTGGRTDTQYF	TGTGCCAGCAGTCAGACAGGGGGACGCACAGATACGCAGTATTTT
NA	NA	TRBV6-5	TRBJ1-3	CASSQGSGNTIYF	TGTGCCAGCAGCCAGGGGTCTGGAAACACCATATATTTT
TRBD1	NA	TRBV4-3	TRBJ1-2	CASSQGQGVTGVSYGYTF	TGCGCCAGCAGCCAAGGACAGGGAGTGACGGGGGTTAGCTATGGCTACACCTTC
TRBD1	NA	TRBV6-5	TRBJ2-5	CASSPGTAQETQYF	TGTGCCAGCAGTCCCGGGACAGCACAAGAGACCCAGTACTTC
TRBD2	few	TRBV27	TRBJ2-3	CASSPPGGTQYF	TGTGCCAGCAGTCCACCGGGGGGGACGCAGTATTTT
TRBD2	NA	TRBV4-2	TRBJ2-7	CASSQPPGLAGGPVEQYF	TGTGCCAGCAGCCAACCCCCGGGACTAGCGGGAGGGCCGGTCGAGCAGTACTTC
NA	NA	TRBV29-1	TRBJ1-1	CSVEWGHITEAFF	TGCAGCGTTGAATGGGGACACATCACTGAAGCTTTCTTT
NA	NA	TRBV7-9	TRBJ2-7	CASSLRGASHEQYF	TGTGCCAGCAGCTTACGGGGGGCGTCCCACGAGCAGTACTTC
NA	NA	TRBV9	TRBJ2-1	CASSERGGGHFREQFF	TGTGCCAGCAGCGAAAGAGGGGGGGGTCACTTTAGGGAGCAGTTCTTC
TRBD1	NA	TRBV4-1	TRBJ2-5	CASSPPGQGNVETQYF	TGCGCCAGCAGCCCACCAGGACAGGGGAATGTTGAGACCCAGTACTTC
NA	NA	TRBV4-1	TRBJ2-1	CASSQDQGSSYNEQFF	TGCGCCAGCAGCCAAGATCAGGGGAGCTCCTACAATGAGCAGTTCTTC
NA	NA	TRBV28	TRBJ2-6	CASSLSGAGANVLTF	TGTGCCAGCAGTTTGTCAGGGGCTGGGGCCAACGTCCTGACTTTC
NA	NA	TRBV9	TRBJ2-5	CASSVNGVAGETQYF	TGTGCCAGCAGCGTAAACGGGGTGGCGGGAGAGACCCAGTACTTC
TRBD1	NA	TRBV7-9	TRBJ1-5	CASSFGTAPIVNQPQHF	TGTGCCAGCAGCTTCGGGACAGCACCAATTGTTAATCAGCCCCAGCATTTT
TRBD1	NA	TRBV7-2	TRBJ1-5	CASSRDRGYQPQHF	TGTGCCAGCAGCCGGGACAGGGGATATCAGCCCCAGCATTTT
NA	once	TRBV30	TRBJ1-1	CAWSVFRGNTEAFF	TGTGCCTGGAGTGTATTTCGGGGGAACACTGAAGCTTTCTTT
TRBD2	few	TRBV9	TRBJ2-7	CASSVGAGDAYEQYF	TGTGCCAGCAGCGTAGGAGCGGGGGACGCCTACGAGCAGTACTTC
NA	NA	TRBV20-1	TRBJ2-7	CSARADEQYF	TGCAGTGCTAGAGCGGACGAGCAGTACTTC
TRBD2	NA	TRBV7-8	TRBJ2-7	CASSLSLAGGYEQYF	TGTGCCAGCAGCTTGTCCCTAGCGGGAGGCTACGAGCAGTACTTC
NA	NA	TRBV7-8	TRBJ1-5	CASSLGRFGGASQPQHF	TGTGCCAGCAGCTTGGGGCGATTCGGGGGGGCGAGTCAGCCCCAGCATTTT
NA	NA	TRBV28	TRBJ1-1	CASSLWGGDTEAFF	TGTGCCAGCAGTTTATGGGGAGGGGACACTGAAGCTTTCTTT
TRBD1	NA	TRBV5-1	TRBJ2-7	CASRRSGTGNDEQYF	TGCGCCAGCAGACGCTCCGGGACAGGTAACGACGAGCAGTACTTC
NA	NA	TRBV5-6	TRBJ1-5	CASRDKGNNQPQHF	TGTGCCAGCAGGGACAAGGGGAATAATCAGCCCCAGCATTTT
NA	NA	TRBV9	TRBJ2-2	CASSVLDSNTGELFF	TGTGCCAGCAGCGTTCTGGACAGTAACACCGGGGAGCTGTTTTTT
NA	few	TRBV7-7	TRBJ1-1	CASSRRQHMNTEAFF	TGTGCTAGCAGCCGCCGACAGCACATGAACACTGAAGCTTTCTTT
TRBD1	NA	TRBV10-1	TRBJ1-1	CASSGDRVGRSPMNTEAFF	TGCGCCAGCAGCGGGGACAGGGTCGGTCGTTCTCCCATGAACACTGAAGCTTTCTTT
NA	NA	TRBV4-3	TRBJ1-2	CASSQDQGIHSGYTF	TGCGCCAGCAGCCAAGATCAGGGGATACACTCTGGCTACACCTTC
NA	few	TRBV5-6	TRBJ1-3	CASSPESSGNTIYF	TGTGCCAGCAGCCCGGAGTCCTCTGGAAACACCATATATTTT
TRBD2	few	TRBV4-2	TRBJ2-3	CASSPETSGVTDTQYF	TGTGCCAGCAGCCCTGAGACTAGCGGGGTTACAGATACGCAGTATTTT
NA	NA	TRBV27	TRBJ2-7	CASSLMANTNSYEQYF	TGTGCCAGCAGCCTAATGGCGAACACTAACTCCTACGAGCAGTACTTC
NA	NA	TRBV7-2	TRBJ2-1	CASSPTRDSYNEQFF	TGTGCCAGCAGCCCTACTAGGGATTCCTACAATGAGCAGTTCTTC
NA	NA	TRBV7-3	TRBJ1-5	CASSLDGGRGEPQHF	TGTGCCAGCAGCTTAGACGGGGGAAGGGGTGAGCCCCAGCATTTT
TRBD1	NA	TRBV23-1	TRBJ2-2	CASSLRTGGNDTGELFF	TGCGCCAGCAGTTTACGGACAGGGGGTAACGACACCGGGGAGCTGTTTTTT
TRBD1	NA	TRBV6-1	TRBJ1-2	CASSAPTGSSGYTF	TGTGCCAGCAGCGCCCCGACAGGGTCGAGTGGCTACACCTTC
NA	NA	TRBV27	TRBJ1-5	CASASLNQPQHF	TGTGCCAGCGCCAGTCTCAATCAGCCCCAGCATTTT
NA	NA	TRBV9	TRBJ1-2	CASSVEVNNYGYTF	TGTGCCAGCAGCGTCGAGGTCAATAACTATGGCTACACCTTC
TRBD1	NA	TRBV19	TRBJ1-2	CASSHRDRSYGYTF	TGTGCCAGTAGTCACCGGGACAGGTCCTATGGCTACACCTTC
NA	few	TRBV4-2	TRBJ1-4	CASSQDFSTNEKLFF	TGTGCCAGCAGCCAAGATTTCTCAACTAATGAAAAACTGTTTTTT
NA	NA	TRBV28	TRBJ2-2	CASSNRVGELFF	TGTGCCAGCAGTAACAGGGTGGGGGAGCTGTTTTTT
NA	NA	TRBV7-3	TRBJ1-5	CASSLTPEYSNQPQHF	TGTGCCAGCAGCCTGACTCCGGAATATAGCAATCAGCCCCAGCATTTT
NA	NA	TRBV14	TRBJ1-4	CASSQDWAGPTNEKLFF	TGTGCCAGCAGCCAAGATTGGGCGGGCCCAACTAATGAAAAACTGTTTTTT
NA	NA	TRBV9	TRBJ2-1	CASSVGPSSYNEQFF	TGTGCCAGCAGCGTGGGCCCGAGCTCCTACAATGAGCAGTTCTTC
TRBD1	NA	TRBV5-4	TRBJ2-7	CASSPWTGTYEQYF	TGTGCCAGCAGCCCCTGGACAGGCACCTACGAGCAGTACTTC
NA	NA	TRBV6-1	TRBJ2-1	CASSARDGGGEFF	TGTGCCAGCAGTGCCCGGGACGGGGGTGGAGAGTTCTTC